Below are 14 T cell receptor beta chains sequenced from a single sample in a study of CD8 T cells in ankylosing spondylitis (dated by TCRdb to the late 2010s). What the authors observed across the whole study: Blood from ankylosing spondylitis patients appeared to be characterized by a TCR beta motif made up of about 8 highly homologous amino acid variants.

Libraries were prepared through 5' RACE. Reads for this sample came from an Illumina HiSeq 2500. TCRdb cleaned the public reads at Q25 with fastp, built clones with MiXCR and kept in-frame beta chains. Identical CDR3 protein sequences are pooled into one entry, listed with their most common genes and DNA. Present in this sample are roughly 700,000 distinct CDR3 sequences, around 19% of which were seen just once. Around a fifth of the sample comes from the top ten. These receptors have no identified antigens. The sample comprised blood, either unsorted or a sorted T cell fraction (not recorded which). All receptors come from a male donor with ankylosing spondylitis.

This clonotype appeared a few times. The rearrangement links TRBV7-3 to TRBJ2-3; TRBD2 matches at 13 bases. Germline V gene data show CDR1 as SGHTA and CDR2 as FQGTGA. V lost 5 bases and J lost 3; bases outside the gene matches: 20. This CDR3 region has 21 residues. The CDR3 DNA follows: TGTGCCAGCAGCCCGACAACTAGCGGGGGGGCCGAAGTATCTGGGACAGATACGCAGTATTTT. This translates into CASSPTTSGGAEVSGTDTQYF.

There are a few counts of this clonotype. The V and J genes are TRBV20-1 and TRBJ2-1; 7 positions match TRBD1. Trimming cost V 6 bases and J 0 bases; bases outside gene matches: 11. CDR1 and CDR2 (germline): DFQATT, SNEGSKA (reference sequence). The CDR3 contains 16 residues. CDR3 loop: CSAVAGDRVSYNEQFF. The CDR3 nucleotides are TGCAGTGCCGTTGCTGGTGACAGGGTCTCCTACAATGAGCAGTTCTTC.

This chain links TRBV28 with TRBJ2-3, with 8 bases identical to TRBD2. The CDR3 loop spans 11 amino acids. The V gene end was trimmed by 2 bases and the J gene end by 14 bases; junction bases not matched to a gene: 3. From germline, CDR1 is MDHEN and CDR2 SYDVKM. The DNA for the CDR3 is TGTGCCAGCAGTTTAAGCGGGAGCACGTATTTT. Its translation: CASSLSGSTYF.

V is TRBV13 and J is TRBJ1-1, with a possible D match to TRBD1 (6 bases). V was cut by 5 bases and J by 1 base, with 14 bases left in between. Germline V gives CDR1 PRHDT, CDR2 FYEKMQ (reference sequence). The CDR3 contains 15 residues. CDR3 in amino acids: CASSPGVAGNTEAFF. For the CDR3, the DNA is TGTGCCAGCAGCCCAGGGGTGGCGGGGAACACTGAAGCTTTCTTT.

The rearrangement joins TRBV20-1 to TRBJ1-5, with a possible D match to TRBD1 (6 bases). Germline CDR1 and CDR2: DFQATT and SNEGSKA (reference sequence). The CDR3 runs to 14 residues. Trimming cost V 3 bases and J 0 bases, with 9 bases left between them. CDR3 protein: CSARWTDSNQPQHF. CDR3 bases: TGCAGTGCTAGGTGGACAGATAGCAATCAGCCCCAGCATTTT.

The chain combines TRBV4-3 with TRBJ2-1; D is unresolved. The V gene lost 0 bases and the J gene lost 6 bases, with 9 bases spanning the gap. The germline CDR1 and CDR2 sequences are LGHNA and YSLEER. The CDR3 is 14 amino acids. The CDR3 spells CASSQDLYINEQFF. The DNA of the CDR3 is TGCGCCAGCAGCCAAGATCTTTACATCAATGAGCAGTTCTTC.

This clonotype was found a few times. This chain uses TRBV6-2 or TRBV6-3 with TRBJ2-2, with TRBD2 as a possible D gene (6 bases). The CDR3 has 15 residues. Germline V gene lookup returns CDR1 MNHEY and CDR2 SVGEGT. With 2 bases removed from V and 3 bases from J, the gap between germline ends came to 10 bases. The CDR3 loop reads CASSYLREDTGELFF. The CDR3 bases are TGTGCCAGCAGTTACCTGAGGGAGGACACCGGGGAGCTGTTTTTT.

The rearrangement uses TRBV5-5 and TRBJ2-5; D gene uncertain. CDR1 and CDR2 from the germline V gene are SGHKS and YYEKEE (reference sequence). This CDR3 is 15 amino acids long. The V and J ends lost 4 bases and 3 bases respectively, with 16 bases between them. CDR3 in DNA: TGTGCCAGCAGCGCCAACTCAGGACGTAAAGAGACCCAGTACTTC. Translation gives CASSANSGRKETQYF.

The gene calls are TRBV21-1 and TRBJ1-5. TRBV21-1 is classified as a pseudogene. There are 12 residues in the CDR3. Here the CDR3 reads CASSKEGRSKHF. DNA for the CDR3: TGTGCCAGCAGCAAAGAAGGCCGTTCAAAGCATTTT.

The chain carries TRBV11-3 and TRBJ2-7; 8 positions agree with TRBD1. From germline, CDR1 is SGHNT and CDR2 YENEEA. The J segment lost 3 bases and the V segment lost 4 bases, leaving 8 bases of the junction unmatched. This CDR3 spans 15 amino acids. CDR3 sequence reads: CASSSKAQGVYEQYF. As DNA, the CDR3 is TGTGCCAGCAGCTCAAAGGCACAGGGGGTCTACGAGCAGTACTTC.

This clonotype came up a few times. The gene calls are TRBV6-1 and TRBJ2-5, with 7 bases aligning to TRBD1. The CDR3 has 13 amino acids. CDR1 MNHNS and CDR2 SASEGT come from the germline V gene. J gave up 5 bases and V 6 bases, and 6 bases lay outside the gene matches. CDR3 DNA: TGTGCCAGCAGACCAGGGGGAGAGGAGACCCAGTACTTC. Protein sequence: CASRPGGEETQYF.

This clonotype was seen a handful of times. The chain combines TRBV27 with TRBJ1-1, with 7 bases fitting TRBD1. Losses at the gene ends were 6 bases for V and 0 bases for J; bases not matched to a gene: 10. This CDR3 comprises 16 residues. CDR1 is MNHEY and CDR2 is SMNVEV in the germline V gene (reference sequence). Here the CDR3 DNA reads TGTGCCAGCAGCCCCATGGCAGGGGGTATGAACACTGAAGCTTTCTTT. It yields the protein CASSPMAGGMNTEAFF.

This clonotype has a handful of counts. This sequence joins TRBV7-9 and TRBJ1-2; weak D call: TRBD1 (5 bases). Trimming cost V 6 bases and J 4 bases, with 18 bases left between them. CDR1 and CDR2 from the germline V gene are SEHNR and FQNEAQ (reference sequence). This CDR3 is built from 15 residues. The CDR3 sequence is CASSSAGDYIYGYTF. DNA of the CDR3: TGTGCCAGCAGTTCAGCTGGGGACTACATCTATGGCTACACCTTC.

The chain links TRBV29-1 to TRBJ1-1; D might be TRBD1 (6 bases). V dropped 6 bases and J dropped 4 bases, with 15 bases sitting between them. Looked up from germline, CDR1 is SQVTM and CDR2 is ANQGSEA. This CDR3 region has 13 residues. This CDR3 reads CSVLLARGTEAFF. CDR3 coding DNA: TGCAGCGTACTACTCGCCAGGGGCACTGAAGCTTTCTTT.